This TCR beta chain originates from a study of cytomegalovirus exposure and HLA in healthy donors (dated by TCRdb to about 2017). The study in broad terms: According to an earlier analysis of 450 to 650 of the donors, 150 million to 200 million T cells yielded roughly 110 million unique TCR beta sequences and 276 Gb of sequence data. All discovery cohort repertoires had been generated using a single sequencing platform. Donor age, sex, ethnicity and CMV serostatus were collected together with the repertoire data. An early release that covered some 630 HLA-typed donors contained approximately 300 gigabases of sequencing data and around 85 million unique TCR sequences. In addition to the first cohort of roughly 700 subjects, a separate validation cohort of about 120 different subjects was used. HLA typing included class I and class II loci at four-digit resolution. Of the roughly 410 genotyped donors, roughly 76% were placed in the genetic ancestry cluster associated with self-reported Caucasian donors. Using immunosequencing, the study profiled T cell repertoires from around 670 subjects and related those repertoires to cytomegalovirus serostatus. Because of strong linkage in the cohort, roughly five DR-DQ haplotypes were treated as single units for association and clustering. To predict cytomegalovirus infection status, the study combined high-throughput TCR immunosequencing, statistical association of individual TCRs with disease status, and machine learning. An earlier analysis of around 540 of the donors applied high-throughput TCR beta sequencing to assess whether each TCR beta V gene segment acted as functional or pseudogenic. Rather than using new phenotypic data, the later analysis identified candidate immune exposures from TCR beta sequences and from how often those sequences occurred across donors. Among some 410 genotyped donors of the cohort, an average of around 240,000 unique TCR beta nucleotide sequences were sequenced per donor, 15% to 20% of them non-productive. A later genetic analysis took genome-wide SNP genotypes for about 55% of the 666 donors and used that subset as a discovery cohort. Typing coverage varied by locus: about 629-630 donors for A, B, C, DRB1 and DQB1; roughly 520 for DQA1; approximately 610 for DPA1; roughly 450 for DPB1. The study aimed to test whether signatures of past pathogen exposure could be identified by cataloging public T cell receptors. A later analysis re-examined previously published TCR beta repertoires from more than 600 donors and added high-resolution HLA genotyping to investigate patterns of TCR occurrence. What the authors observed across the whole study: Most CMV-associated TCR beta chains appeared to be HLA-restricted in a later analysis, and the HLA associations seemed to be driven largely by CMV exposure. In vitro tests confirmed that three of the cytomegalovirus-associated TCR beta chains recognize cytomegalovirus antigens. The authors suggested that the approach could potentially be extended to other disease states and immunological phenotypes. A further reported finding was that TCR beta sequences accurately predicted the HLA-A and HLA-B alleles for most subjects in the first cohort. When HLA alleles, especially DR and DQ, strongly co-occurred, attributing TCR associations to individual alleles was difficult. Some IMGT-functional V segments, including TRBV6-2 and TRBV6-3, could not be told apart with the 87-base-pair reads, so those segments were excluded. The study gave a list of around 170 TCR beta chains associated with cytomegalovirus. At a false discovery rate of 0.05, a later analysis linked about 17,000 TCR beta sequences to specific HLA alleles. Several of the top co-occurrence clusters appeared to be linked to parvovirus B19, influenza, CMV and Epstein-Barr virus, according to a later analysis. The cohort was sequenced for TCR beta chains only, and without alpha or paired-chain data the features that could be detected were limited. Immune exposure information for the cohort was limited to CMV serostatus. In a later analysis, TCR association rates were found to vary across HLA loci, with the most associated TCRs seen for DRB1 alleles and the fewest for HLA-C alleles. Because some donors lacked HLA typing at each locus, the association tests relied only on the typed subset. The earlier analysis of 587 of the donors excluded approximately 15 rarely observed V segments, including chromosome 9 orphons, because counts were too low. Correlated functional status among segregating V segments might be attributable to linkage disequilibrium, but an unknown experimental factor could not be ruled out. While some public TCRs were present in many individuals, most TCR sequences turned up only very rarely across donors. The presence/absence analyses assumed that sequencing depth was roughly uniform across donors, and that assumption may not be true. In a later analysis, HLA-associated TCR beta chains showed more clonal expansion and lower generation probabilities than non-associated chains that were equally common. A group of highly shared sequence variants was considered likely to be a technical artifact of the sequencing pipeline. In both the original and validation cohorts, the classifier was reported to diagnose cytomegalovirus status with high specificity and sensitivity. In an earlier analysis of some 540 of the donors, most TCR beta V segments appeared in productive rearrangements about 90% or about 30% of the time, broadly matching IMGT annotations. An association between a missense DCLRE1C variant and V-gene and J-gene trimming of TCR beta chains was found in a later genetic analysis and replicated in an independent cohort. According to a later genetic analysis, donors in an Asian-associated ancestry cluster had fewer N-insertions in productive TCRs than the approximately 630-donor mean.

The library was generated by the immunoSEQ multiplex PCR assay. The multiplex PCR relied on a mix of 60 forward primers for TCR Vbeta segments and 13 reverse primers for TCR Jbeta segments. A multiplex PCR assay on genomic DNA amplified the CDR3 region of rearranged TCR beta genes. On the Illumina HiSeq System, the amplified TCR beta libraries were sequenced as 87-base-pair reads. The authors' pipeline ran thus. In a later analysis, roughly 80 million unique TCR beta chains were counted across the 500 to 700 repertoires, and approximately 9.9 million of these chains were shared by at least two donors. Raw reads were error-corrected and collapsed into unique sequences with a nearest-neighbor algorithm that merged closely related sequences to remove PCR and sequencing errors. V, D and J gene segments were assigned by aligning CDR3 sequences to IMGT reference sequences. For a sequence to be retained, a match of at least six nucleotides to both a V gene segment and a J gene segment was required. A rearrangement was called productive if the CDR3 had no stop codons and remained in frame with V and J, and every other rearrangement was called non-productive. Following IMGT convention, CDR3 was defined as the stretch from the second conserved V-encoded cysteine up to the conserved J-encoded phenylalanine. Sequences without an unambiguous match to a single V gene segment were excluded from the earlier analysis of a few hundred of the donors. An earlier analysis of fewer than 650 of the donors classified V segments as functional when productive rearrangements were above 56.7% and as segregating when the standard deviation between donors was above 5%. To diagnose cytomegalovirus status from the catalog of TCR beta chain sequences, a statistical classification framework was built. In a later analysis, V and J genes were assigned by comparing TCR nucleotide sequences against IMGT/GENE-DB human TR gene sequences. A later analysis assigned CDR3 sequences and most-parsimonious VDJ recombination scenarios with the TCRdist pipeline. In a later analysis, each TCR beta chain was defined by its CDR3 amino acid sequence together with its V-gene family, and reads lacking a unique V-gene family were excluded. In a later analysis, some 600 highly shared, low-generation-probability nucleotide sequences were removed to address suspected cross-contamination and a sequencing artifact. For each public chain, a later analysis derived a clonal expansion index from normalized ranks of inferred template counts within each repertoire. Generation probabilities in a later analysis came from a VDJ recombination model fitted to out-of-frame rearrangements, and those results were checked against IGoR. Hypergeometric tests were used in a later analysis to score TCR-TCR, TCR-HLA and TCR-CMV co-occurrence, with a repertoire-size bias correction applied to the TCR pairs. In a later analysis, false discovery rates were estimated by permuting HLA or CMV assignments 20 times. In a later analysis, co-occurring TCRs were grouped using DBSCAN, and TCRdist sequence similarity was added for clustering within HLA-allele-positive subsets. For co-occurrence clustering, repertoires with fewer than 30,000 or more than 120,000 public chains were excluded, along with roughly 5 repertoires with anomalous nucleotide sharing. TCRdb retrieved this table from immuneACCESS and kept in-frame rearrangements only. Not all clones are present; in checked studies, unresolved V genes account for under half, and no reason is known for the remainder. That table supplies the V and J calls and clone size; D and trimming were determined from the DNA. Recorded for this sample are roughly 120,000 clones; around 87% of them occurred a single time. 1.5% to 2% of the sample rests with the top ten.

As concerns this clone: Its antigen remains undetermined. No quality values exist for individual bases; no much larger clone is one base distant.

The CDR1 and CDR2 encoded by the germline V gene are MNHEY and SVGAGI. V is cut by 6 bases and J by 4 bases, and the space between the germline ends is 13 bases. The CDR3 runs 15 amino acids, cysteine and phenylalanine included. The retained sequence is limited to the CDR3, 45 bases, with the frame set at the first base. In total, more than 500 healthy bone marrow donors made up the cohort. All cohort members were sampled while nominally healthy, although unrecorded immune exposures were likely present. The donor tested CMV seronegative and was one of the 352 seronegative cohort members. A peripheral blood sample was provided by each donor, and peripheral blood mononuclear cells were used for TCR beta sequencing. Genomic DNA was extracted from the blood cell samples with the Qiagen DNeasy Blood Extraction Kit.

The rearrangement combines TRBV6-5 with TRBJ2-6; 6 matching bases give a weak D call of TRBD1. Sequenced input: PBMCs. The source of this sequence is a man aged 40-49 years in good health and CMV-seronegative. The CDR3 reads as follows: CASRPGVAGANVLTF. The DNA reads as follows: TGTGCCAGCAGACCAGGGGTTGCCGGGGCCAACGTCCTGACTTTC.